This T cell receptor beta chain came from a study of T cell responses to AZD1222 COVID-19 vaccine. Trimming removed 7 bases from V and 9 bases from J; junction bases left unmatched: 8. Germline lookup yields CDR1 MNHEY and CDR2 SVGAGI. The CDR3 length is 14 residues. This table comes from immunoSEQ multiplex PCR, and its TCRdb copy is limited to in-frame clones, with some not included. The sample holds 90,000 to 120,000 clones; about 90% are singletons and the top ten take approximately 22%. Sequences were derived from peripheral blood, sampled on day 0 of AZD1222 vaccination. The chain recombines TRBV6-5 with TRBJ1-6; 8 nucleotides match TRBD1. This receptor was taken from an adult in good health. The CDR3 DNA reads as TGTGCCAGCACCGGACAGGGCGACGGTTCACCCCTCCACTTT. Protein: CASTGQGDGSPLHF.